This paragraph covers one TCR beta chain sequence. The antigen remains unidentified. The donors were members of the roughly 120-subject validation cohort (separate from the roughly 670-subject first cohort). These data come from a study of cytomegalovirus exposure and HLA in healthy donors. Study-wide points: In vitro assays verified that a few CMV-associated chains recognized CMV antigens specifically. Reports described diagnosis of cytomegalovirus status by the classifier as highly specific and sensitive.

The data were produced by immunoSEQ multiplex PCR, yet TCRdb's version contains in-frame clones alone and is incomplete. The sample includes under 250,000 clones, roughly 87% seen only once; the top ten take 1.5% to 2.5%. V was clipped by 5 bases and J by 4 bases; unmatched bases: 9. This CDR3 is 16 amino acids long. Germline V gene sequence: CDR1 SGHRS, CDR2 YFSETQ. The rearrangement links TRBV5-1 to TRBJ2-1; 10 bases agree with TRBD2. This receptor was obtained from a young woman in good health and CMV-seropositive. Source material: PBMCs. In DNA, the CDR3 is TGCGCCAGCAGTCCTAATATAGCGGGAGGATACAATGAGCAGTTCTTC. Translated: CASSPNIAGGYNEQFF.